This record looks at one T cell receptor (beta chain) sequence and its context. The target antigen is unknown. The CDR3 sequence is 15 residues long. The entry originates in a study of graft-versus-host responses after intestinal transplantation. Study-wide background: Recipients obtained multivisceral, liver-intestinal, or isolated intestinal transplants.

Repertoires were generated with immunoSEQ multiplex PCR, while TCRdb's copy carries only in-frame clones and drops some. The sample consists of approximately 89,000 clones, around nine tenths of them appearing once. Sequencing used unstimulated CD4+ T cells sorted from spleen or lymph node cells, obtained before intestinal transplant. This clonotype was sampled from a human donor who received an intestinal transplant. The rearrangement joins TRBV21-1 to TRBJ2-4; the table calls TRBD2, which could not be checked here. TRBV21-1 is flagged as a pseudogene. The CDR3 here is CASSKGGLAKNIQYF. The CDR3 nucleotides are TGTGCCAGCAGCAAAGGAGGTTTAGCCAAAAACATTCAGTACTTC.